Listed here are 13 T cell receptor beta chains from one sample, sequenced in a study of CD8 T cells in ankylosing spondylitis. TCRdb re-analysed the 5' RACE reads in MiXCR, keeping a single row per CDR3 protein. The repertoire consists of under 200,000 distinct CDR3 sequences, with approximately 12% occurring once and the leading ten covering 9.5% to 12%. The material sequenced was blood, either unsorted or a sorted T cell fraction (not recorded which). These receptors were taken from a female donor with ankylosing spondylitis or in good health (not recorded which).

This clonotype was observed many times. The chain carries TRBV11-2 and TRBJ1-1, with D unclear. CDR3 length: 11 amino acids. Trimming pared 6 bases from V and 6 bases from J, leaving 8 bases between. Germline lookup yields CDR1 SGHAT and CDR2 FQNNGV. The CDR3 nucleotides read TGTGCCAGCAGTTTACGGTCTGAAGCTTTCTTT. Translating gives CASSLRSEAFF.

This clonotype showed up many times. The rearrangement uses TRBV9 and TRBJ2-3; D is uncertain. This CDR3 spans 12 amino acids. Germline V gene data show CDR1 as SGDLS and CDR2 as YYNGEE. The V end was cut by 3 bases, the J end by 6 bases, with 8 bases between. CDR3 sequence reads: CASSAVGDTQYF. CDR3 bases: TGTGCCAGCAGCGCCGTGGGGGATACGCAGTATTTT.

This clonotype was found a few times. The chain joins TRBV12-3 or TRBV12-4 to TRBJ2-4; D is perhaps TRBD1 (6 bases). Deletions cut 2 bases from V and 10 bases from J, with 15 bases between. The CDR3 totals 14 residues. The CDR3 loop is CASSLPPGHLIQYF. CDR3 DNA: TGTGCCAGCAGTTTACCCCCGGGACATTTGATTCAGTACTTC.

This rearrangement joins TRBV20-1 to TRBJ2-7; 10 nucleotides line up with TRBD2. Germline CDR1 and CDR2: DFQATT and SNEGSKA (reference sequence). Losses at the gene ends were 5 bases for V and 3 bases for J; bases not matched to a gene: 7. This CDR3 is 14 amino acids long. The CDR3 coding sequence is TGCAGTGCTTGTAGACTAGCGGGTCACTACGAGCAGTACTTC. Its protein is CSACRLAGHYEQYF.

This clonotype was recorded many times. This sequence joins TRBV12-3 or TRBV12-4 and TRBJ2-1, with 10 bases aligning to TRBD2. The CDR3 runs to 14 residues. V shed 5 bases, J shed 9 bases, and the junction held 7 bases outside the gene matches. CDR3 region: CASSTSGKAGEQFF. The DNA of the CDR3 is TGTGCCAGCAGTACTAGCGGGAAGGCTGGTGAGCAGTTCTTC.

The V and J genes are TRBV12-3 or TRBV12-4 and TRBJ1-6, with D tentatively TRBD1 (6 bases). This CDR3 region has 14 residues. V dropped 5 bases and J dropped 7 bases, with 12 bases sitting between them. The CDR3 here is CASSPGRGNSPLHF. The CDR3 coding sequence is TGTGCCAGCAGTCCGGGGAGGGGGAATTCACCCCTCCACTTT.

The rearrangement links TRBV5-4 to TRBJ2-5; D is perhaps TRBD1 (6 bases). Trimming left V 3 bases short and J 1 base short, with 10 bases between. The length of the CDR3 is 14 residues. The germline CDR1 and CDR2 sequences are SGHNT and YYREEE (reference sequence). CDR3 protein: CASSSSQGQETQYF. The CDR3 DNA follows: TGTGCCAGCAGCTCGTCACAGGGCCAAGAGACCCAGTACTTC.

The V and J genes are TRBV16 and TRBJ1-2; possibly TRBD1 for D (5 bases). There are 15 residues in the CDR3. Germline CDR1 KGHSY, CDR2 FQNENV. Trimming took 0 bases from V and 0 from J, leaving 8 bases between them. The CDR3 nucleotides read TGTGCCAGCAGCCAATCGACAGTTTCTAACTATGGCTACACCTTC. Its translation is CASSQSTVSNYGYTF.

The gene calls are TRBV19 and TRBJ1-1; D gene ambiguous. CDR1 and CDR2 from the germline V gene are LNHDA and SQIVND (reference sequence). V dropped 3 bases and J dropped 3 bases, with 17 bases sitting between them. The CDR3 is made up of 16 amino acids. CDR3 DNA sequence: TGTGCCAGTAGTATGCCCCTTGGCGGGGAAGACACTGAAGCTTTCTTT. This codes for CASSMPLGGEDTEAFF.

This clonotype appeared a few times. This chain links TRBV24-1 with TRBJ1-1; the match to TRBD1 covers 9 bases. There are 14 residues in the CDR3. Germline V gene sequence: CDR1 KGHDR, CDR2 SFDVKD. V was clipped by 6 bases and J by 6 bases; unmatched bases: 7. CDR3 in DNA: TGTGCCACCAGTAGGACAGGGGCTGAAGCTGAAGCTTTCTTT. The encoded protein is CATSRTGAEAEAFF.

The rearrangement joins TRBV4-2 to TRBJ2-5; weak D call: TRBD1 (6 bases). V was cut by 1 base and J by 1 base, with 7 bases left in between. CDR3 length: 14 amino acids. The V gene's germline CDR1 is LGHNA and CDR2 YNFKEQ. CDR3 in amino acids: CASSQVGAQETQYF. The CDR3 DNA follows: TGTGCCAGCAGCCAAGTGGGGGCCCAAGAGACCCAGTACTTC.

This clonotype was observed a handful of times. The genes are TRBV20-1 and TRBJ2-7; TRBD2 matches 9 bases. The junction had 4 bases not matched to a gene; V was cut back by 6 bases and J by 7 bases. The V gene's germline CDR1 is DFQATT and CDR2 SNEGSKA (reference sequence). The CDR3 covers 11 residues. In DNA form, the CDR3 reads TGCAGTGCCCTCGGACTAGCGGAGCAGTACTTC. Its translation is CSALGLAEQYF.

The rearrangement joins TRBV18 to TRBJ2-3; no reliable D call. The V and J ends lost 6 bases and 5 bases respectively, with 12 bases between them. The germline V gene has CDR1 KGHSH and CDR2 LQKENI. This CDR3 contains 13 residues. Here the CDR3 DNA reads TGTGCCAGCTCCCCCAGAGGAGAAGATACGCAGTATTTT. It yields the protein CASSPRGEDTQYF.